This T cell receptor beta chain was found in a study of CD8 T cells in ankylosing spondylitis. Study results and limitations: Typical of ankylosing spondylitis blood, it appeared, was a TCR beta motif of under 10 highly homologous variants.

The CDR3 sequence is 14 residues long. The germline V gene encodes CDR1 SGHRS and CDR2 YFSETQ. V lost 4 bases and J lost 6, with 15 bases in between. This clonotype was found many times. What it binds is unknown. TCRdb reanalysed the 5' RACE reads using MiXCR and keeps one entry per CDR3 protein. The table lists a few hundred thousand distinct CDR3 sequences, 11% of them singletons, with roughly 9% in the top ten. The chain combines TRBV5-1 with TRBJ2-3; possibly TRBD1 or TRBD2 for D (5 bases each). Input material: blood, either unsorted or a sorted T cell fraction (not recorded which). The TCR originated in a female donor with ankylosing spondylitis or in good health (not recorded which). The CDR3: CASSLTGLMDTQYF. The CDR3, as DNA: TGCGCCAGCAGCCTGACGGGGCTGATGGATACGCAGTATTTT.